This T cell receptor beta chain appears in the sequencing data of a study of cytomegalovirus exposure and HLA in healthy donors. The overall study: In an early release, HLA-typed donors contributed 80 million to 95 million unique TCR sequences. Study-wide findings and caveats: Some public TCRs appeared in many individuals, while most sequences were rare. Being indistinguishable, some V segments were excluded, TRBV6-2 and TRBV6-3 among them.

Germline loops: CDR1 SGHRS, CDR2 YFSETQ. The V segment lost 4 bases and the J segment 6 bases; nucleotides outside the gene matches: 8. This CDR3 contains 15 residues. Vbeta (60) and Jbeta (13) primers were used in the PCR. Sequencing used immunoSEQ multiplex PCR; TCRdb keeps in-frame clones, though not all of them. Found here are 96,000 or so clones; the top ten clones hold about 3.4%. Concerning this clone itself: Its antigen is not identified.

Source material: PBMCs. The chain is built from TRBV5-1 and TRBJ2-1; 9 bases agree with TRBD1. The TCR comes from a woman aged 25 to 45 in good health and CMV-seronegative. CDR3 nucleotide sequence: TGCGCCAGCAGCGAGGGGACAGGGCGGAGCAATGAGCAGTTCTTC. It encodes CASSEGTGRSNEQFF.